The following is a T cell receptor beta chain sequence with its context. Assay used: immunoSEQ multiplex PCR; TCRdb lists only in-frame clones, some missing. This sample has some 270,000 clones, with 65% to 85% found just once. This sample is drawn from a study of blood T cell repertoires in COVID-19. Sequencing was performed on peripheral blood. The clonotype comes from a woman in her forties who had recovered from COVID-19.

CDR3 sequence (DNA): TGTGCCAGCAGCTTGGGACAGCACAACTATGGCTACACCTTC. Amino acids: CASSLGQHNYGYTF. The chain recombines TRBV2 with TRBJ1-2; TRBD1 matches at 7 bases. V dropped 6 bases and J dropped 2; count of bases not matched to a gene: 6. Germline CDR1 reads SNHLY; CDR2 reads FYNNEI. CDR3 length: 14 amino acids.